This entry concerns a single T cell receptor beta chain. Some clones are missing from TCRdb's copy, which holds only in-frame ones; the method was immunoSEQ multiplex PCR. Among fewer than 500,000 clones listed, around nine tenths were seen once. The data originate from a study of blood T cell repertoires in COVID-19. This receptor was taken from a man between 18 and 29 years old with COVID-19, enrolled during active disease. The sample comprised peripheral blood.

The CDR3 DNA sequence: TGTGCCAGCAGTGAATATAGCGGACCAGTGCAGCAGTACTTC. This gives the protein CASSEYSGPVQQYF. The chain employs TRBV25-1 and TRBJ2-7, with D perhaps TRBD2 (6 bases). The CDR3 runs to 14 residues. Trimming took 0 bases from V and 8 from J, leaving 14 bases between them. Germline assignment: CDR1 MGHDK and CDR2 SYGVNS.